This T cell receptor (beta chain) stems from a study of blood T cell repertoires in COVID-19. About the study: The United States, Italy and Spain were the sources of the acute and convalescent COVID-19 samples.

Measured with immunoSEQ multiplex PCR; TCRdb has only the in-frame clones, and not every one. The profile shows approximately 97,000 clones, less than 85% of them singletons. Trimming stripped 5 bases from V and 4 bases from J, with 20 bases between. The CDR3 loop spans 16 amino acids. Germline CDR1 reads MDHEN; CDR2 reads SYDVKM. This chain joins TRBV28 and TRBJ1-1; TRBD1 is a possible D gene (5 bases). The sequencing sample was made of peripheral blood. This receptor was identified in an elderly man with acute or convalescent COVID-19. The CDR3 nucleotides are TGTGCCAGCAGTACGTCAGGGCTTGCGCGTCCCACTGAAGCTTTCTTT. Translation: CASSTSGLARPTEAFF.